The 9 T cell receptor beta chains in this list originate from one sample, sequenced in a study of identifying expanded T cells in peripheral blood. Clones were sequenced by immunoSEQ multiplex PCR, and TCRdb holds only the in-frame ones, with some missing. The data show roughly 100,000 clones, 75% to 90% seen once. Sequences were obtained from blood. The receptors come from a person between 18 and 75 years old in good health.

V is TRBV7-2 and J is TRBJ1-1; 7 bases fit TRBD1. The CDR3 totals 14 residues. After removal of 2 bases from V and 4 bases from J, the junction contained 4 bases not matched to a gene. Per the germline V gene, CDR1 is SGHTA and CDR2 is FQGNSA. Written as DNA, the CDR3 is TGTGCCAGCAGCTTAACTACAGGGGTCACTGAAGCTTTCTTT. Translation: CASSLTTGVTEAFF.

The chain recombines TRBV2 with TRBJ1-2, with D uncertain. Germline CDR1 and CDR2: SNHLY and FYNNEI. The CDR3 is 10 amino acids. The V gene lost 7 bases and the J gene lost 7 bases, with 7 bases spanning the gap. Written as DNA, the CDR3 is TGTGCCAGCACGGAGGGTGGCTACACCTTC. It translates to CASTEGGYTF.

The V and J genes are TRBV12-5 and TRBJ1-6; 10 nucleotides line up with TRBD1. V shed 5 bases and J 14 bases; nucleotides not matched to a gene: 12. Germline-derived CDR1 and CDR2 are LGHNT and FRNRAP. The CDR3 totals 15 residues. DNA of the CDR3: TGTGCTAGTGGTCGCTCCGGACAGGGGGGCGGGACCCTCCACTTT. Translation: CASGRSGQGGGTLHF.

V is TRBV29-1 and J is TRBJ1-2; possible D gene TRBD1, 5 bases. Germline V gene lookup returns CDR1 SQVTM and CDR2 ANQGSEA. The CDR3 consists of 13 residues. The V end was cut by 6 bases, the J end by 2 bases, with 13 bases between. DNA for the CDR3: TGCAGCGTGGCGGGGACGGTAAACTATGGCTACACCTTC. Amino acid sequence: CSVAGTVNYGYTF. Based on the CDR3 plus reference TRBV29-1 and TRBJ1-2, the full variable domain is SAVISQKPSRDICQRGTSLTIQCQVDSQVTMMFWYRQQPGQSLTLIATANQGSEATYESGFVIDKFPISRPNLTFSTLTVSNMSPEDSSIYLCSVAGTVNYGYTFGSGTRLTVV.

This rearrangement joins TRBV6-5 to TRBJ1-2, with D unresolved. The V end lost 0 bases, the J end lost 0 bases, and 8 bases lay between the germline ends. There are 15 residues in the CDR3. The germline V gene has CDR1 MNHEY and CDR2 SVGAGI. The CDR3 region has the DNA TGTGCCAGCAGTTACTCGGAGGTTTCTAACTATGGCTACACCTTC. Amino acids: CASSYSEVSNYGYTF.

The V call is TRBV29-1, the J call TRBJ2-3; weak D call: TRBD2 (5 bases). Germline V gene data show CDR1 as SQVTM and CDR2 as ANQGSEA. V was clipped by 6 bases and J by 6 bases, with 16 bases between them. This CDR3 contains 13 residues. CDR3 region: CSVFEWGADTQYF. The CDR3 nucleotides are TGCAGCGTGTTTGAATGGGGAGCGGATACGCAGTATTTT.

The chain links TRBV5-4 to TRBJ1-2; TRBD1 agrees at 9 bases. Per the germline V gene, CDR1 is SGHNT and CDR2 is YYREEE (reference sequence). Germline trimming cut 4 bases from V and 7 bases from J; bases unmatched to any gene: 8. CDR3 length: 14 amino acids. The DNA of the CDR3 is TGTGCCAGCAGCCCCGACAGGGGGTTATCTGGCTACACCTTC. Translation: CASSPDRGLSGYTF.

The gene calls are TRBV7-9 and TRBJ2-7; D may be TRBD1 (6 bases). Germline V CDR1 and CDR2: SEHNR, FQNEAQ (reference sequence). This CDR3 comprises 14 residues. Trimming left V 4 bases short and J 0 bases short, with 10 bases between. The CDR3 sequence: CASSSDRSSYEQYF. In nucleotides, the CDR3 is TGTGCCAGCAGCTCCGACAGGAGCTCCTACGAGCAGTACTTC.

This clone was found once. V gene TRBV29-1 combines with J gene TRBJ2-1, with 9 bases lining up with TRBD2. Per germline, CDR1 SQVTM and CDR2 ANQGSEA. The CDR3 has 13 residues. Trimming cost V 6 bases and J 9 bases; bases outside gene matches: 9. CDR3 residues: CSVRGGLTAEQFF. Here the CDR3 DNA reads TGCAGCGTGCGGGGGGGACTTACGGCTGAGCAGTTCTTC.